A selection of T cell receptor beta chains follows, all from one sample in a study of cytomegalovirus exposure and HLA in healthy donors. TCRdb's table, derived via immunoSEQ multiplex PCR, lists solely in-frame clones and lacks some. The profile shows around 350,000 clones, 70% to 90% of them singletons. Sample: PBMCs. The receptors were sampled from a woman under 30 in good health and CMV-seronegative. The CDR3 runs from the conserved cysteine through the conserved F or W. Each record gives: J gene, V gene, clone size, D gene, CDR3 DNA, CDR3 protein. A D gene is named only where the DNA matches it firmly. Clone size, where shown, is once, few, many, or a class for clones that have expanded.

j_gene: TRBJ1-2
v_gene: TRBV19
abundance: NA
d_gene: TRBD1
CDR3nt: TGTGCCAGTAGTAGGGACAGCGCCCAGGCGAATGGCTACACCTTC
CDR3aa: CASSRDSAQANGYTF

j_gene: TRBJ2-7
v_gene: TRBV5-1
abundance: NA
d_gene: NA
CDR3nt: TGCGCCAGCAGCGGCCAACAGGGATACGAGCAGTACTTC
CDR3aa: CASSGQQGYEQYF

j_gene: TRBJ1-6
v_gene: TRBV27
abundance: once
d_gene: NA
CDR3nt: TGTGCCAGCAGTTTATCTATAGCCCCCCAGGGACCCCTCCACTTT
CDR3aa: CASSLSIAPQGPLHF

j_gene: TRBJ2-1
v_gene: TRBV27
abundance: NA
d_gene: NA
CDR3nt: TGTGCCAGCAGGGGGATAGGGGGATCCTACAATGAGCAGTTCTTC
CDR3aa: CASRGIGGSYNEQFF

j_gene: TRBJ1-1
v_gene: TRBV25-1
abundance: NA
d_gene: NA
CDR3nt: TGTGCCAGCAGTGAATTGGGGGGGAGGACTGAAGCTTTCTTT
CDR3aa: CASSELGGRTEAFF

j_gene: TRBJ1-2
v_gene: TRBV30
abundance: NA
d_gene: TRBD1
CDR3nt: TGTGCCTGGAGTAACGGACAGGGCTACTATGGCTACACCTTC
CDR3aa: CAWSNGQGYYGYTF

j_gene: TRBJ2-7
v_gene: TRBV14
abundance: once
d_gene: TRBD2
CDR3nt: TGTGCCAGCAGCCAAGACGGGACTAGCGGGAGGCCCTCCTACGAGCAGTACTTC
CDR3aa: CASSQDGTSGRPSYEQYF

j_gene: TRBJ1-5
v_gene: TRBV28
abundance: NA
d_gene: NA
CDR3nt: TGTGCCGCCAGGACGGGGTGGGTTCAGCCCCAGCATTTT
CDR3aa: CAARTGWVQPQHF

j_gene: TRBJ1-2
v_gene: TRBV7-9
abundance: NA
d_gene: NA
CDR3nt: TGTGCCATTACGCCAGCGGGCTTCGATGGCTACACCTTC
CDR3aa: CAITPAGFDGYTF

j_gene: TRBJ2-3
v_gene: TRBV5-1
abundance: NA
d_gene: TRBD1
CDR3nt: TGCGCCAGCAGCCAAGGGACAGGCCACACAGATACGCAGTATTTT
CDR3aa: CASSQGTGHTDTQYF

j_gene: TRBJ2-3
v_gene: TRBV28
abundance: NA
d_gene: NA
CDR3nt: TGTGCCAGCAGTTATAGCGGAACTAGCACAGATACGCAGTATTTT
CDR3aa: CASSYSGTSTDTQYF

j_gene: TRBJ2-1
v_gene: TRBV10-2
abundance: NA
d_gene: TRBD2
CDR3nt: TGCGCCAGCAGTGAGTATGTAGCGGGAGGGCTATACAATGAGCAGTTCTTC
CDR3aa: CASSEYVAGGLYNEQFF

j_gene: TRBJ2-7
v_gene: TRBV6-5
abundance: NA
d_gene: TRBD1
CDR3nt: TGTGCCAGCAGTTCCGGGACAGGGGTATACGAGCAGTACTTC
CDR3aa: CASSSGTGVYEQYF

j_gene: TRBJ2-3
v_gene: TRBV29-1
abundance: once
d_gene: NA
CDR3nt: TGCAGCGCCTGCGAGGAGGTCCTTTCTGAGACAGATACGCAGTATTTT
CDR3aa: CSACEEVLSETDTQYF

j_gene: TRBJ1-2
v_gene: TRBV29-1
abundance: NA
d_gene: NA
CDR3nt: TGCAGCGCCGTTCCCGGGGGGGTCTATGGCTACACCTTC
CDR3aa: CSAVPGGVYGYTF

j_gene: TRBJ2-1
v_gene: TRBV28
abundance: NA
d_gene: TRBD2
CDR3nt: TGTGCCAGCAGTATTTCGCCTCGGCGGGGGGAGTTCTTC
CDR3aa: CASSISPRRGEFF

j_gene: TRBJ2-2
v_gene: TRBV28
abundance: NA
d_gene: NA
CDR3nt: TGTGCCAGCCTTATGAGTGCGAACACCGGGGAGCTGTTTTTT
CDR3aa: CASLMSANTGELFF

j_gene: TRBJ1-2
v_gene: TRBV5-5
abundance: NA
d_gene: TRBD1
CDR3nt: TGTGCCAGCAGCTCCATGAGGACAGGGGGGGATGGCTACACCTTC
CDR3aa: CASSSMRTGGDGYTF

j_gene: TRBJ2-5
v_gene: TRBV7-6
abundance: NA
d_gene: TRBD1
CDR3nt: TGTGCCAGCAGCTCACGGACAGGGGGCGGGGAGACCCAGTACTTC
CDR3aa: CASSSRTGGGETQYF

j_gene: TRBJ1-1
v_gene: TRBV7-2
abundance: once
d_gene: TRBD1
CDR3nt: TGTGCCAGCAGCCCAGACAGGGTACTTGAAGCTTTCTTT
CDR3aa: CASSPDRVLEAFF

j_gene: TRBJ2-5
v_gene: TRBV5-1
abundance: NA
d_gene: TRBD2
CDR3nt: TGCGCCAGCAGCTTGGGAGGGTCTAGCGGCCAAGAGACCCAGTACTTC
CDR3aa: CASSLGGSSGQETQYF

j_gene: TRBJ2-7
v_gene: TRBV6-5
abundance: few
d_gene: TRBD2
CDR3nt: TGTGCCAGCAGTTCCCATCAGCGGGGGGTCTACGAGCAGTACTTC
CDR3aa: CASSSHQRGVYEQYF

j_gene: TRBJ2-1
v_gene: TRBV30
abundance: NA
d_gene: NA
CDR3nt: TGTGCCTGGAGTTTTCGGGAGACGCCGTTCTTC
CDR3aa: CAWSFRETPFF

j_gene: TRBJ2-1
v_gene: TRBV28
abundance: NA
d_gene: TRBD2
CDR3nt: TGTGCCAGCAGCCCGACTAGCGGGAGCTCCTACAATGAGCAGTTCTTC
CDR3aa: CASSPTSGSSYNEQFF

j_gene: TRBJ2-2
v_gene: TRBV27
abundance: NA
d_gene: TRBD2
CDR3nt: TGTGCCAGCCTCGGACTAGCGGGAGGGGTGAACACCGGGGAGCTGTTTTTT
CDR3aa: CASLGLAGGVNTGELFF

j_gene: TRBJ2-7
v_gene: TRBV10-2
abundance: NA
d_gene: NA
CDR3nt: TGCGCCAGCGTTGGCCCCCGGAGCTCCTACGAGCAGTACTTC
CDR3aa: CASVGPRSSYEQYF

j_gene: TRBJ2-7
v_gene: TRBV9
abundance: NA
d_gene: TRBD2
CDR3nt: TGTGCCAGCAGCGTAGGGACTAGCGGAGACTACGAGCAGTACTTC
CDR3aa: CASSVGTSGDYEQYF

j_gene: TRBJ2-7
v_gene: TRBV28
abundance: NA
d_gene: NA
CDR3nt: TGTGCCAGCAGTTTACCCCCGGACAGTAGAGGCGAGCAGTACTTC
CDR3aa: CASSLPPDSRGEQYF

j_gene: TRBJ1-4
v_gene: TRBV4-1
abundance: NA
d_gene: NA
CDR3nt: TGCGCCAGCAGCCAAGCTGCGGTAATTAATGAAAAACTGTTTTTT
CDR3aa: CASSQAAVINEKLFF

j_gene: TRBJ2-6
v_gene: TRBV19
abundance: NA
d_gene: NA
CDR3nt: TGTGCCAGTAGTAGGGAGACTTTCTCTGGGGCCAACGTCCTGACTTTC
CDR3aa: CASSRETFSGANVLTF

j_gene: TRBJ1-5
v_gene: TRBV19
abundance: NA
d_gene: TRBD1
CDR3nt: TGTGCCAGTAGTATTCACGCGGACAGGGCCCAGCCCCAGCATTTT
CDR3aa: CASSIHADRAQPQHF

j_gene: TRBJ2-7
v_gene: TRBV19
abundance: NA
d_gene: TRBD1
CDR3nt: TGTGCCAGTAGTGGGGGGGTGTTTTGGACAGGGGACCCCTACGAGCAGTACTTC
CDR3aa: CASSGGVFWTGDPYEQYF

j_gene: TRBJ2-1
v_gene: TRBV5-1
abundance: once
d_gene: TRBD2
CDR3nt: TGCGCCAGCAGCCGGACTAGCGGGACCAATGAGCAGTTCTTC
CDR3aa: CASSRTSGTNEQFF

j_gene: TRBJ1-1
v_gene: TRBV11-2
abundance: NA
d_gene: TRBD1
CDR3nt: TGTGCCAGCAGCTTGGGCCTACAGGGGAGAGCTTTCTTT
CDR3aa: CASSLGLQGRAFF

j_gene: TRBJ2-1
v_gene: TRBV11-2
abundance: once
d_gene: TRBD2
CDR3nt: TGTGCCAGCAGCCTCACATTACGGGAGGGCCTTTTGGATGAGCAGTTCTTC
CDR3aa: CASSLTLREGLLDEQFF

j_gene: TRBJ2-7
v_gene: TRBV7-8
abundance: NA
d_gene: TRBD2
CDR3nt: TGTGCCAGCAGCCTTAGCGGGAGGCACACCTACGAGCAGTACTTC
CDR3aa: CASSLSGRHTYEQYF

j_gene: TRBJ2-7
v_gene: TRBV6-5
abundance: NA
d_gene: TRBD2
CDR3nt: TGTGCCAGTTCCGGGACTAGCGGGAGCGAGCAGTACTTC
CDR3aa: CASSGTSGSEQYF

j_gene: TRBJ2-3
v_gene: TRBV7-8
abundance: once
d_gene: TRBD2
CDR3nt: TGTGCCAGCAGCTTTTACGCTGGACTAGCGGGAACGCAGTATTTT
CDR3aa: CASSFYAGLAGTQYF

j_gene: TRBJ2-7
v_gene: TRBV14
abundance: NA
d_gene: TRBD2
CDR3nt: TGTGCCAGCAGGAGCGGGAGTTCTTACGAGCAGTACTTC
CDR3aa: CASRSGSSYEQYF

j_gene: TRBJ1-3
v_gene: TRBV28
abundance: once
d_gene: NA
CDR3nt: TGTGCCAGCAGCCGTCCCCAGGATTTCTCTGGAAACACCATATATTTT
CDR3aa: CASSRPQDFSGNTIYF

j_gene: TRBJ2-2
v_gene: TRBV29-1
abundance: NA
d_gene: NA
CDR3nt: TGCAGCGTTGACCGCGGGAACACCGGGGAGCTGTTTTTT
CDR3aa: CSVDRGNTGELFF

j_gene: TRBJ1-1
v_gene: TRBV5-4
abundance: NA
d_gene: NA
CDR3nt: TGTGCCAGCAGCTTGGGCAGGGCGAACACTGAAGCTTTCTTT
CDR3aa: CASSLGRANTEAFF